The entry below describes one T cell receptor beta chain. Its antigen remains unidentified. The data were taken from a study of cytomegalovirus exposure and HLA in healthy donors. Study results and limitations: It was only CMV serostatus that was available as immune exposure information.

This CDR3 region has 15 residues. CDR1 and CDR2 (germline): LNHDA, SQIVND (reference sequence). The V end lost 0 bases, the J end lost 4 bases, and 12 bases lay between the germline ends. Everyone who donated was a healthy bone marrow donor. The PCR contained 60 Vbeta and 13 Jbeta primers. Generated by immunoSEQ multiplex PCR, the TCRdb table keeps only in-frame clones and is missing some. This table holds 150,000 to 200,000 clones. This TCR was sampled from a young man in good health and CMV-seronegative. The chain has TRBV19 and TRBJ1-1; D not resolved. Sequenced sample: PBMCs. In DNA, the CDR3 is TGTGCCAGTAGTATAGACGTGGCCGGAGGCACTGAAGCTTTCTTT. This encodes CASSIDVAGGTEAFF.